This record concerns one T cell receptor beta chain sequence. What it recognizes is unknown. This entry comes from a study of cytomegalovirus exposure and HLA in healthy donors. Whole-study results and caveats: The authors enumerated 150 to 200 TCR beta chains as linked to cytomegalovirus. A few CMV-associated chains proved CMV antigen-specific in vitro. The later analysis indicated that the majority of CMV-associated TCR beta chains appeared HLA-restricted.

CDR1 and CDR2 from the germline V gene are SQVTM and ANQGSEA. The CDR3 extends over 16 amino acids. V was clipped by 5 bases and J by 1 base; unmatched bases: 10. In the PCR, 60 Vbeta and 13 Jbeta primers were used. Method: immunoSEQ multiplex PCR; TCRdb's copy keeps in-frame clones and lacks some. Among 250,000 to 350,000 clones listed, about nine tenths were seen once. This TCR was sampled from a man between 35 and 55 years old in good health and CMV-seropositive. The chain couples TRBV29-1 to TRBJ2-7, with 11 bases fitting TRBD2. The sequencing sample was made of PBMCs. CDR3 DNA: TGCAGCGTTTTAGGTGAGATAGCGGGAGGGTCCTACGAGCAGTACTTC. It specifies CSVLGEIAGGSYEQYF.